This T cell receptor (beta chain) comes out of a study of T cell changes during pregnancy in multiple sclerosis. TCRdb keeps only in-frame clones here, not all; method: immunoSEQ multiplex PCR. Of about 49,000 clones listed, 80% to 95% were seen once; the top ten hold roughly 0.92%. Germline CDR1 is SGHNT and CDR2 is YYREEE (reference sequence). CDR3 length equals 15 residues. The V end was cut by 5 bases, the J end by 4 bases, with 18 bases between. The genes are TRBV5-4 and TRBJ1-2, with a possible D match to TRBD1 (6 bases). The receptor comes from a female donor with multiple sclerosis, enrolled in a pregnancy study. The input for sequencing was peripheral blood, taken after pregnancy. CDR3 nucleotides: TGTGCCAGCAGACCAAGGGGGAGCGGGAGCTATGGCTACACCTTC. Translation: CASRPRGSGSYGYTF.